Listed here are 14 T cell receptor beta chains from one sample, sequenced in a study of cytomegalovirus exposure and HLA in healthy donors. It was with 60 Vbeta and 13 Jbeta primers that the PCR ran. The protocol was immunoSEQ multiplex PCR, while the TCRdb copy is restricted to in-frame clones and leaves out a portion. The sample carries 150,000 or so clones, over 75% recorded once. The sequencing sample was made of PBMCs. The receptors originated from a woman aged 50 to 65 in good health and CMV-seropositive.

The rearrangement links TRBV4-1 to TRBJ1-2; D is uncertain. Germline assignment: CDR1 MGHRA and CDR2 YSYEKL. V was trimmed by 0 bases and J by 7 bases, leaving 12 bases between them. The CDR3 is 14 amino acids. The CDR3 DNA reads as TGCGCCAGCAGCCAAGATCCCGGGTTGGTTGGCTACACCTTC. The encoded protein is CASSQDPGLVGYTF.

V is TRBV10-1 and J is TRBJ2-5; 10 nucleotides agree with TRBD2. CDR1 and CDR2 (germline): WNHNN, SYGVQD (reference sequence). The ends lost 3 bases at V and 6 bases at J; junction bases unmatched: 16. The CDR3 is 18 residues long. The CDR3 nucleotides read TGCGCCAGCAGTGATTGGCTAGCGGGAGTAGGGGACTGGAAGACCCAGTACTTC. This sequence encodes CASSDWLAGVGDWKTQYF.

The gene calls are TRBV10-3 and TRBJ1-2; possible D gene TRBD1, 5 bases. The CDR3 sequence is 16 residues long. The ends were cut back, 7 bases at V and 2 bases at J, with 20 bases in the middle. Germline CDR1 reads ENHRY; CDR2 reads SYGVKD. The CDR3 coding sequence is TGTGCCATCACCGAAAAAGGGGATAGCACGAACTATGGCTACACCTTC. This codes for CAITEKGDSTNYGYTF.

J is TRBJ2-3 and V is TRBV9; 9 nucleotides agree with TRBD2. Germline V CDR1 and CDR2: SGDLS, YYNGEE. The CDR3 is made up of 16 amino acids. Unmatched junction bases numbered 8, after V lost 1 base and J lost 5 bases. The CDR3 coding sequence is TGTGCCAGCAGCGTACAATGGTCTAGCGGGATAGATACGCAGTATTTT. Protein product: CASSVQWSSGIDTQYF.

A single count supports this clone. In DNA, the CDR3 is TGTGCCAGCAGTTACTCCGGAATAGCTCCCGCTTATGAGCAGTTCTTC. It encodes CASSYSGIAPAYEQFF. The chain employs TRBV6-6 and TRBJ2-1; no definite D call. The CDR3 is 16 amino acids. CDR1 is MNHNY and CDR2 is SVGAGI in the germline V gene (reference sequence). V dropped 0 bases and J dropped 8 bases, with 17 bases sitting between them.

The CDR3 loop is CASRGQIYSPLHF. The CDR3 nucleotides are TGCGCCAGCAGGGGACAGATTTATTCACCCCTCCACTTT. This chain links TRBV4-1 with TRBJ1-6, with 7 bases lining up with TRBD1. CDR1 is MGHRA and CDR2 is YSYEKL in the germline V gene. Trimming cost V 6 bases and J 8 bases; bases outside gene matches: 4. There are 13 residues in the CDR3.

V is TRBV2 and J is TRBJ1-6; 10 nucleotides align to TRBD1. This CDR3 comprises 15 residues. Losses at the gene ends were 5 bases for V and 10 bases for J; bases not matched to a gene: 8. Germline values: CDR1 SNHLY, CDR2 FYNNEI. This CDR3 reads CASSLSGTGESPLHF. For the CDR3, the DNA is TGTGCCAGCAGTCTTTCCGGGACAGGGGAATCACCCCTCCACTTT.

The rearrangement links TRBV10-3 to TRBJ1-2; 7 positions match TRBD1. Trimming at V came to 6 bases and at J to 4 bases, leaving 8 bases not matched to a gene. CDR1 is ENHRY and CDR2 is SYGVKD in the germline V gene. This CDR3 has 14 residues. This CDR3 is CAIRRGQDPYGYTF. CDR3 sequence (DNA): TGTGCCATCAGACGAGGACAGGATCCCTATGGCTACACCTTC.

This clone was counted between two and nine times. This chain links TRBV6-5 with TRBJ1-1; maybe TRBD1 (6 bases). The CDR3 is made up of 13 amino acids. CDR1 is MNHEY and CDR2 is SVGAGI in the germline V gene. The V and J ends lost 6 bases and 8 bases respectively, with 16 bases between them. The CDR3 protein is CASRYSGEKEAFF. CDR3 coding DNA: TGTGCCAGCAGGTATTCAGGGGAAAAAGAAGCTTTCTTT.

This clone was seen a few times. CDR3 sequence reads: CASSQLGGQETQYF. CDR3 nucleotides: TGTGCCAGCAGCCAGTTAGGAGGCCAAGAGACCCAGTACTTC. This rearrangement joins TRBV14 to TRBJ2-5; D is possibly TRBD2 (5 bases). In germline, CDR1 is SGHDN, CDR2 FVKESK. This CDR3 has 14 amino acids. The V and J ends lost 3 bases and 1 base respectively, with 9 bases between them.

The genes are TRBV5-4 and TRBJ2-3; TRBD2 agrees at 11 bases. Germline V gives CDR1 SGHNT, CDR2 YYREEE (reference sequence). V shed 0 bases and J 4 bases; nucleotides not matched to a gene: 7. CDR3 size: 17 residues. DNA for the CDR3: TGTGCCAGCAGCTTGGAAGCGACTAGCGGGACGGCAGATACGCAGTATTTT. Amino acids: CASSLEATSGTADTQYF.

This clone has just one count. The chain uses TRBV5-1 and TRBJ2-3, with D tentatively TRBD2 (5 bases). CDR3 length equals 13 residues. The ends were cut back, 3 bases at V and 5 bases at J, with 10 bases in the middle. Germline V gene sequence: CDR1 SGHRS, CDR2 YFSETQ. The CDR3 sequence is CASSYGERDTQYF. The CDR3 nucleotides read TGCGCCAGCAGCTACGGGGAGAGAGATACGCAGTATTTT.

The rearrangement joins TRBV7-8 to TRBJ2-5, with D perhaps TRBD1 (5 bases). CDR1 and CDR2 from the germline V gene are SGHVS and FQNEAQ. V gave up 1 base and J gave up 3 bases, with 9 bases separating them. This CDR3 comprises 14 residues. The DNA for the CDR3 is TGTGCCAGCAGCTTAGGTCCCAGGGAAGAGACCCAGTACTTC. This translates into CASSLGPREETQYF.

V gene TRBV14 combines with J gene TRBJ1-6; possible D gene TRBD1, 5 bases. The CDR3 sequence is 14 residues long. Per germline, CDR1 SGHDN and CDR2 FVKESK. V was pared by 3 bases and J by 7 bases, with 10 bases between. The CDR3 DNA follows: TGTGCCAGCAGCCACAGGGTTCCCAATTCACCCCTCCACTTT. It translates to CASSHRVPNSPLHF.